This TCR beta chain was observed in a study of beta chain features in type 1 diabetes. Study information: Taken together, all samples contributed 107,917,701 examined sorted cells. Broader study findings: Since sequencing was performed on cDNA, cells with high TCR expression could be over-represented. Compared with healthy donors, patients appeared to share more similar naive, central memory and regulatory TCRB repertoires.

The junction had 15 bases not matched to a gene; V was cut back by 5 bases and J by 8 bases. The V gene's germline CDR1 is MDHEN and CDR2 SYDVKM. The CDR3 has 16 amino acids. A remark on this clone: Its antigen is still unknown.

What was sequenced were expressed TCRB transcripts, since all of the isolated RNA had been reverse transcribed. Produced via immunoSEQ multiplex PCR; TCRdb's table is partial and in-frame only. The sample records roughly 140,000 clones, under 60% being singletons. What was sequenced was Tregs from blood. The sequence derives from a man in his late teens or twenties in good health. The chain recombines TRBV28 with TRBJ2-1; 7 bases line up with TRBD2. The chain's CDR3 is CASSTPRGGVGDEQFF. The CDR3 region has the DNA TGTGCCAGCAGTACTCCGCGGGGAGGGGTGGGCGATGAGCAGTTCTTC.